The rows below give T cell receptor beta chains drawn from one sample of a study of blood T cells in healthy people across ages. TCRdb called the 5' RACE reads again in MiXCR, with one record for every CDR3 protein. The table shows about 970,000 distinct CDR3 sequences, with about 53% occurring only once. Material: blood. The origin of the receptors is a woman in her sixties in good health. Both conserved end residues are part of each CDR3. D genes are given only for firm matches. Some rows mark clone size as missing; the rest say once, few, many or name a class of expanded clone.

j_gene,v_gene,d_gene,abundance,CDR3aa,CDR3nt
TRBJ2-7,TRBV3-1,-,-,CASSQGGLPYEQYF,TGTGCCAGCAGCCAAGGCGGGCTCCCCTACGAGCAGTACTTC
TRBJ2-3,TRBV5-1,-,-,CASSISGGITDTQYF,TGCGCCAGCAGCATTAGCGGAGGGATCACAGATACGCAGTATTTT
TRBJ2-3,TRBV27,-,few,CASSSLGTRVDTQYF,TGTGCCAGCAGTTCCCTCGGGACGAGGGTAGATACGCAGTATTTT
TRBJ2-5,TRBV18,-,-,CASQRRESQETQYF,TGTGCCAGCCAAAGACGGGAGAGTCAGGAGACCCAGTACTTC
TRBJ2-1,TRBV6-5,-,few,CASSSGSREQFF,TGTGCCAGCAGTTCCGGGAGTAGGGAGCAGTTCTTC
TRBJ2-1,TRBV5-1,TRBD1,-,CASSLALRGQPNEQFF,TGTGCCAGCAGCTTGGCTCTAAGGGGACAGCCCAATGAGCAGTTCTTC
TRBJ2-5,TRBV18,-,-,CVSSPPRGLQETQYF,TGTGTCAGCTCACCCCCCAGGGGACTCCAAGAGACCCAGTACTTC
TRBJ2-7,TRBV4-1,-,-,CASSYPGKAYEQYF,TGCGCCAGCAGCTACCCCGGGAAAGCCTACGAGCAGTACTTC
TRBJ1-5,TRBV15,TRBD1,once,CATGTGKINQPQHF,TGTGCCACGGGGACAGGGAAGATCAATCAGCCCCAGCATTTT
TRBJ2-3,TRBV29-1,TRBD2,-,CSVVAGSTDTQYF,TGCAGCGTTGTAGCGGGGAGCACAGATACGCAGTATTTT
TRBJ2-7,TRBV6-2/TRBV6-3,TRBD2,few,CASSIIASGSNYEQYF,TGTGCCAGCAGCATTATCGCTAGCGGTTCCAATTACGAGCAGTACTTC
TRBJ2-7,TRBV6-5,TRBD1,few,CASRKVRGNYEQYF,TGTGCCAGCAGAAAAGTCAGGGGGAACTACGAGCAGTACTTC
TRBJ2-1,TRBV29-1,TRBD2,-,CSVEVAGGPGNEQFF,TGCAGCGTTGAAGTAGCGGGAGGGCCGGGGAATGAGCAGTTCTTC
TRBJ2-4,TRBV28,-,-,CASSKRPTKNIQYF,TGTGCCAGCAGCAAAAGGCCTACCAAAAACATTCAGTACTTC
TRBJ2-3,TRBV5-1,TRBD2,-,CASSLDGLAGLTDTQYF,TGCGCCAGCAGCTTGGACGGACTAGCGGGGTTGACAGATACGCAGTATTTT
TRBJ1-2,TRBV28,-,-,CASSFRTSGYTF,TGTGCCAGCAGTTTCCGGACCTCTGGCTACACCTTC
TRBJ2-4,TRBV5-7,-,-,CASSLKGQNKNIQYF,TGTGCCAGCAGCTTAAAAGGACAGAACAAAAACATTCAGTACTTC
TRBJ2-1,TRBV7-8,TRBD2,-,CASSFAPGGANNEQFF,TGTGCCAGCAGCTTCGCTCCGGGGGGGGCGAACAATGAGCAGTTCTTC
TRBJ2-3,TRBV12-3/TRBV12-4,-,few,CASGGPRDPRGDTQYF,TGTGCCAGCGGAGGGCCCAGGGACCCTCGCGGAGATACGCAGTATTTT
TRBJ2-7,TRBV6-2/TRBV6-3,-,few,CASSRVYEQYF,TGTGCCAGCAGCCGCGTTTACGAGCAGTACTTC
TRBJ2-7,TRBV3-1,-,-,CASSQDNARRERSTYEQYF,TGTGCCAGCAGCCAAGATAATGCCCGTCGGGAGAGGAGTACCTACGAGCAGTACTTC
TRBJ1-6,TRBV11-2,-,once,CASSFGSRDSPLHF,TGTGCCAGCAGCTTCGGGTCAAGGGATTCACCCCTCCACTTT
TRBJ2-7,TRBV20-1,TRBD2,once,CSARTSGVNNEQYF,TGCAGTGCTAGGACTAGCGGGGTGAACAATGAGCAGTACTTC
TRBJ1-2,TRBV6-1,-,few,CASSALGLAGYGYTF,TGTGCCAGCAGTGCACTAGGCCTGGCCGGCTATGGCTACACCTTC
TRBJ2-7,TRBV15,-,-,CATSRDHQPSDEQYF,TGTGCCACCAGCAGAGACCACCAACCTAGCGACGAGCAGTACTTC
TRBJ2-5,TRBV11-2,TRBD1,-,CASSLVFSWTGARGLQETQYF,TGTGCCAGCAGCTTAGTTTTTAGTTGGACAGGGGCAAGGGGGCTACAAGAGACCCAGTACTTC
TRBJ2-6,TRBV13,TRBD1,many,CASARTGRVANVLTF,TGTGCCAGCGCCCGGACAGGCAGGGTGGCCAACGTCCTGACTTTC
TRBJ2-7,TRBV7-9,TRBD1,few,CASSLVTGNEQYF,TGTGCCAGCAGCTTAGTGACAGGGAACGAGCAGTACTTC
TRBJ2-1,TRBV7-6,TRBD2,once,CASSLVSGSGGYNEQFF,TGTGCCAGCAGCTTAGTTTCGGGTAGCGGGGGCTACAATGAGCAGTTCTTC
TRBJ2-5,TRBV29-1,TRBD1,-,CSVAGGAMKEETQYF,TGCAGCGTAGCAGGGGGCGCGATGAAGGAAGAGACCCAGTACTTC
TRBJ2-7,TRBV18,TRBD1,many,CASSPRQGDSEQYF,TGTGCCAGCTCACCAAGACAGGGAGATAGCGAGCAGTACTTC
TRBJ1-4,TRBV7-2,-,-,CASSYNTATNEKLFF,TGTGCCAGCAGCTATAACACAGCAACTAATGAAAAACTGTTTTTT
TRBJ1-2,TRBV4-2,-,-,CASSPRGRGGYDYTF,TGTGCCAGCAGCCCGAGGGGGAGAGGAGGCTATGACTACACCTTC
TRBJ1-5,TRBV20-1,-,few,CSARGEGLGAQHF,TGCAGTGCTAGAGGAGAGGGATTGGGGGCCCAGCATTTT
TRBJ2-3,TRBV11-2,-,-,CASSSTRGVDTQYF,TGTGCCAGCAGCTCGACTAGAGGGGTAGATACGCAGTATTTT
TRBJ2-1,TRBV29-1,-,-,CSVVWSVDEQFF,TGCAGCGTTGTCTGGAGCGTGGATGAGCAGTTCTTC
TRBJ1-2,TRBV6-5,TRBD1,-,CASRRQGSSFVGYTF,TGTGCCAGCAGGCGACAGGGGTCCTCCTTCGTTGGCTACACCTTC
TRBJ2-5,TRBV7-2,-,few,CASSGAKGETQYF,TGTGCCAGCAGCGGGGCCAAAGGGGAGACCCAGTACTTC
TRBJ2-5,TRBV4-3,-,-,CASSQNNRLFETQYF,TGCGCCAGCAGCCAAAATAATAGGTTATTCGAGACCCAGTACTTC
TRBJ1-2,TRBV12-3/TRBV12-4,-,-,CASSLEGSGYTF,TGTGCCAGCAGTTTAGAGGGGTCCGGCTACACCTTC
TRBJ2-1,TRBV12-3/TRBV12-4,-,-,CASSLAGWGNEQFF,TGTGCCAGCAGTTTAGCTGGGTGGGGGAATGAGCAGTTCTTC
TRBJ1-4,TRBV12-3/TRBV12-4,-,-,CASRTGLKLFF,TGTGCCAGCAGAACAGGGCTAAAACTGTTTTTT
TRBJ2-7,TRBV7-2,-,-,CASCTPGLAYEQYF,TGTGCCAGCTGTACCCCGGGACTGGCCTACGAGCAGTACTTC
TRBJ2-7,TRBV29-1,-,-,CSVKEQYF,TGCAGCGTAAAGGAGCAGTACTTC
TRBJ2-1,TRBV27,TRBD2,-,CASSLGVAGVNEQFF,TGTGCCAGCAGTTTAGGGGTAGCGGGAGTTAATGAGCAGTTCTTC
TRBJ2-3,TRBV24-1,TRBD1,-,CATSGGRGQGYNTQYF,TGTGCCACCAGTGGAGGGAGAGGACAGGGTTATAATACGCAGTATTTT
TRBJ2-1,TRBV29-1,TRBD2,-,CSEGRAGDNEQFF,TGCAGCGAAGGACGAGCGGGAGACAATGAGCAGTTCTTC